These T cell receptor beta chains were read from a single sample in a study of CD8 T cell repertoires and HIV-1 epitope variants. Assay: immunoSEQ multiplex PCR; the TCRdb copy retains only in-frame clones and omits some. Altogether 5,900 or so clones are present, roughly 65% being singletons, with the ten largest covering 41%. Their antigens are not known. Sequencing used cultured CD8+ T cells derived from PBMCs. The receptors originated from a male donor with HIV. The CDR3 runs from the conserved cysteine through the conserved F or W. Each record gives: J gene, V gene, CDR3 protein.

J: TRBJ2-1; V: TRBV5-6; CDR3: CASSFTTYNEQFF
J: TRBJ2-5; V: TRBV5-1; CDR3: CASSLLGLAGETQYF
J: TRBJ2-7; V: TRBV5-4; CDR3: CASSHTVGQLTYEQYF
J: TRBJ1-3; V: TRBV10-3; CDR3: CAISESRDTGNTIYF
J: TRBJ2-2; V: TRBV5-8; CDR3: CASSFRTAGELFF
J: TRBJ2-1; V: TRBV4-3; CDR3: CASSQDRSTYNEQFF
J: TRBJ2-7; V: TRBV5-1; CDR3: CASSLYQGDHEQYF
J: TRBJ2-7; V: TRBV14; CDR3: CASSHYQGYEQYF
J: TRBJ2-7; V: TRBV5-4; CDR3: CASSFGQGSYEQYF
J: TRBJ1-3; V: TRBV27; CDR3: CASSIAGPSSGNTIYF
J: TRBJ1-5; V: TRBV27; CDR3: CASGDMGWQPQHF
J: TRBJ1-1; V: TRBV4-1; CDR3: CASSQDNSFLPEAFF
J: TRBJ2-2; V: TRBV4-3; CDR3: CASSQGGEETGELFF
J: TRBJ2-1; V: TRBV6-6; CDR3: CASSSPTIYNEQFF
J: TRBJ2-7; V: TRBV30; CDR3: CAWSGDGYEQYF
J: TRBJ2-7; V: TRBV9; CDR3: CASSSDVSAYEQYF
J: TRBJ2-7; V: TRBV4-1; CDR3: CASSQSLAGAGEQYF
J: TRBJ2-1; V: TRBV21-1; CDR3: CASSGEPGLAGGPPSYNEQFF
J: TRBJ1-1; V: TRBV28; CDR3: CASSFYPGRSAFF
J: -; V: TRBV30; CDR3: CAWTREYEQYF
J: TRBJ2-1; V: TRBV6-5; CDR3: CASSYGSGGNEQFF
J: TRBJ1-4; V: TRBV6-5; CDR3: CASSYRDAPSEKLFF
J: TRBJ1-2; V: TRBV30; CDR3: CAWSVGGQNYGYTF
J: TRBJ2-2; V: TRBV10-3; CDR3: CAISTTGEGPAGELFF
J: TRBJ1-6; V: TRBV5-4; CDR3: CASSAGTGVSYNSPLHF
J: TRBJ2-5; V: TRBV13; CDR3: CASSLGQPDTETQYF
J: TRBJ2-2; V: TRBV5-4; CDR3: CASTTSGLANTGELFF
J: TRBJ2-1; V: TRBV5-4; CDR3: CASSPQGGLPADNEQFF
J: TRBJ2-7; V: TRBV6-5; CDR3: CASSYSRQSSYEQYF
J: TRBJ2-7; V: TRBV27; CDR3: CASSLGRGYEQYF
J: TRBJ1-6; V: TRBV5-6; CDR3: CASSLSPLNNSPLHF
J: TRBJ2-5; V: TRBV7-9; CDR3: CASSFQVTQETQYF
J: TRBJ2-1; V: TRBV19; CDR3: CASSPRTSGYTNGYNEQFF
J: TRBJ2-1; V: TRBV10-1; CDR3: CASSRGTSGYRYNEQFF
J: TRBJ1-5; V: TRBV11-2; CDR3: CASSPDPLVRPQHF
J: TRBJ2-1; V: TRBV19; CDR3: CASSATGTGGNEQFF
J: TRBJ2-5; V: TRBV6-6; CDR3: CASSQGQGAFSETQYF
J: TRBJ2-7; V: TRBV20-1; CDR3: CSATDYEQYF
J: TRBJ2-1; V: TRBV5-4; CDR3: CASSLGGGGYNEQFF
J: TRBJ1-2; V: TRBV6-6; CDR3: CASSYNRGRGYTF
J: TRBJ2-7; V: TRBV11-2; CDR3: CASSLTPELAGVYEQYF
J: -; V: TRBV19; CDR3: CASSDVGQGLNEQYF
J: TRBJ2-7; V: TRBV7-2; CDR3: CASSSPLDPSGSFPYEQYF
J: TRBJ1-2; V: TRBV10-3; CDR3: CAISGGLDGGYGYTF
J: TRBJ1-2; V: TRBV5-6; CDR3: CASSLGLGEWDYGYTF
J: TRBJ1-1; V: TRBV30; CDR3: CAWSPIGRTNTEAFF
J: TRBJ1-1; V: TRBV15; CDR3: CATSRELPSNTEAFF
J: TRBJ1-2; V: TRBV5-2; CDR3: CASSQDPPDLDYGYTF
J: TRBJ1-2; V: TRBV6-4; CDR3: CASSSRLTTF
J: TRBJ1-1; V: TRBV19; CDR3: CASSLTTGLTEAFF
J: TRBJ2-1; V: TRBV28; CDR3: CASSITSGLYNEQFF
J: TRBJ2-3; V: TRBV28; CDR3: CASSLSSGGSDTQYF
J: TRBJ1-2; V: TRBV6-6; CDR3: CASSSRDSPANYGYTF
J: TRBJ1-1; V: TRBV4-1; CDR3: CASSQSGGVTEAFF
J: TRBJ2-1; V: TRBV6-4; CDR3: CASRALSGKQFF
J: TRBJ2-6; V: TRBV7-8; CDR3: CASSSPGLDFSGANVLTF
J: TRBJ2-7; V: TRBV4-1; CDR3: CASSLSQQGGHYEQYF